This TCR beta chain was captured by sequencing in a study of blood T cell repertoires in COVID-19. Sequencing used immunoSEQ multiplex PCR; TCRdb keeps in-frame clones, though not all of them. Here the sample spans about 300,000 clones, around 86% being singletons. Specimen: PBMCs or T cells enriched from blood (not recorded which). This TCR was recovered from a man aged 25-45 years who had recovered from COVID-19.

Here the CDR3 DNA reads TGTGCCAGCAGCCAAGTGATAGGTCCGGGGGAGACCCAGTACTTC. It translates to CASSQVIGPGETQYF. The chain joins TRBV3-1 (or the pseudogene TRBV3-2) to TRBJ2-5; the D gene is possibly TRBD2 (5 bases). This CDR3 has 15 amino acids. Per the germline V gene, CDR1 is LGHDT and CDR2 is YNNKEL (reference sequence). V was clipped by 1 base and J by 5 bases, with 14 bases between them.